Listed below are T cell receptor beta chains from one sample, sequenced in a study of cytomegalovirus exposure and HLA in healthy donors. Sequenced by immunoSEQ multiplex PCR; TCRdb stores in-frame clones only, minus some. The sample holds 130,000 to 150,000 clones, 80% seen once. The specimen was PBMCs. The origin of the receptors is a man aged 40-49 years in good health and CMV-seropositive. Each CDR3 is given with its conserved first and last residue. Fields, in order: V gene, J gene, D gene, clone size, CDR3 DNA, CDR3 protein. The D gene is left open where the match is weak. The size entry is marked missing in some rows and otherwise reads once, few, many or a size class.

V: TRBV18
J: TRBJ2-7
D: TRBD1
size: few
DNA: TGTGCCAGCTCACCGCCGACAGGGGGCCCTTACGAGCAGTACTTC
CDR3: CASSPPTGGPYEQYF

V: TRBV5-8
J: TRBJ1-5
D: -
size: -
DNA: TGTGCCAGCAGATTTTTGACAACCAGCGGGAGGAACAATCAGCCCCAGCATTTT
CDR3: CASRFLTTSGRNNQPQHF

V: TRBV4-1
J: TRBJ2-7
D: TRBD1
size: -
DNA: TGCGCCAGCAGCCAAAAAATGGGACAGGGGAGCTCCTACGAGCAGTACTTC
CDR3: CASSQKMGQGSSYEQYF

V: TRBV7-9
J: TRBJ2-7
D: -
size: -
DNA: TGTGCCAGCAGCTCCCCCTCCGCCGGCTACGAGCAGTACTTC
CDR3: CASSSPSAGYEQYF

V: TRBV5-6
J: TRBJ1-6
D: TRBD1
size: -
DNA: TGTGCCAGCAGCTTGGGCAAGGGGGCATCGAATAATTCACCCCTCCACTTT
CDR3: CASSLGKGASNNSPLHF

V: TRBV9
J: TRBJ2-1
D: TRBD2
size: -
DNA: TGTGCCAGCAGCGTAGGCCCAGCGGGAACCGACAATGAGCAGTTCTTC
CDR3: CASSVGPAGTDNEQFF

V: TRBV6-5
J: TRBJ2-2
D: TRBD1
size: -
DNA: TGTGCCAGCAGTTACAACAGGGGGAGGACCGGGGAGCTGTTTTTT
CDR3: CASSYNRGRTGELFF

V: TRBV9
J: TRBJ2-7
D: -
size: few
DNA: TGTGCCAGCAGCGTAGGTTCCCTCAGCTCCTACGAGCAGTACTTC
CDR3: CASSVGSLSSYEQYF

V: TRBV19
J: TRBJ1-1
D: -
size: -
DNA: TGTGCCAGTCGCTTAATACTTAAAGGTGGCAGGGTGAACACTGAAGCTTTCTTT
CDR3: CASRLILKGGRVNTEAFF

V: TRBV28
J: TRBJ1-2
D: -
size: once
DNA: TGTGCCAGCAGCCTGAGGGCGCTTGGGTACACCTTC
CDR3: CASSLRALGYTF

V: TRBV14
J: TRBJ2-1
D: TRBD1
size: few
DNA: TGTGCCAGCAGCCAAGATTTGGGACAGGGTGACAATGAGCAGTTCTTC
CDR3: CASSQDLGQGDNEQFF

V: TRBV30
J: TRBJ2-7
D: -
size: -
DNA: TGTGCCTGGAGCGCCCGGGGGTGGAGGGCCGAGCAGTACTTC
CDR3: CAWSARGWRAEQYF

V: TRBV4-2
J: TRBJ1-3
D: TRBD1
size: -
DNA: TGTGCCAGCAGCCCACAGGGGGCAGGAAACACCATATATTTT
CDR3: CASSPQGAGNTIYF

V: TRBV4-3
J: TRBJ2-5
D: -
size: -
DNA: TGCGCCAGCAGCTATGGGACACAAGAGACCCAGTACTTC
CDR3: CASSYGTQETQYF

V: TRBV5-4
J: TRBJ1-2
D: -
size: -
DNA: TGTGCCAGCAGCTTGGCCATTACGGTGAACTATGGCTACACCTTC
CDR3: CASSLAITVNYGYTF

V: TRBV5-1
J: TRBJ2-1
D: -
size: -
DNA: TGCGCCAGCAGCTTGGCCGGAGCCTCGGCCGAGTTCTTC
CDR3: CASSLAGASAEFF

V: TRBV29-1
J: TRBJ2-3
D: -
size: -
DNA: TGCAGCGTTGTAGGGGTAGGAGATACGCAGTATTTT
CDR3: CSVVGVGDTQYF

V: TRBV29-1
J: TRBJ2-5
D: -
size: -
DNA: TGCAGCGTTGTACGGCAGGGGGGCTCCCAAGAGACCCAGTACTTC
CDR3: CSVVRQGGSQETQYF

V: TRBV5-5
J: TRBJ2-7
D: -
size: -
DNA: TGTGCCAGCGGTCAGGGCTACGAGCAGTACTTC
CDR3: CASGQGYEQYF

V: TRBV29-1
J: TRBJ2-3
D: TRBD2
size: few
DNA: TGCAGCGTTGGAGGGACTAGCGGGAGCAGCACAGATACGCAGTATTTT
CDR3: CSVGGTSGSSTDTQYF

V: TRBV28
J: TRBJ1-4
D: -
size: -
DNA: TGTGCCAGCACTCCTGTGGGGGGAAGAGCAACTAATGAAAAACTGTTTTTT
CDR3: CASTPVGGRATNEKLFF

V: TRBV18
J: TRBJ1-1
D: -
size: once
DNA: TGTGCCAGCTCACCGAAGACAGGCAGGGCTGAAGCTTTCTTT
CDR3: CASSPKTGRAEAFF

V: TRBV30
J: TRBJ2-7
D: TRBD1
size: few
DNA: TGTGCCTGCCAACTTCCTCCCGGGACAGGGAACGAGCAGTACTTC
CDR3: CACQLPPGTGNEQYF

V: TRBV5-1
J: TRBJ1-1
D: -
size: once
DNA: TGCGCCAGCAGCCCCATCCTTAGTGAGGACACTGAAGCTTTCTTT
CDR3: CASSPILSEDTEAFF

V: TRBV7-9
J: TRBJ1-2
D: -
size: -
DNA: TGTGCCAGCAGCTCCGGGGGGTGGGGCTATGGCTACACCTTC
CDR3: CASSSGGWGYGYTF

V: TRBV29-1
J: TRBJ2-1
D: TRBD1
size: few
DNA: TGCAGCGTTGAACTCGACAGGGGGTTTATGCTCTTC
CDR3: CSVELDRGFMLF

V: TRBV6-6
J: TRBJ2-7
D: -
size: -
DNA: TGTGCCAGCAGTTATCCCGGGGGCTACGAGCAGTACTTC
CDR3: CASSYPGGYEQYF

V: TRBV25-1
J: TRBJ2-3
D: TRBD2
size: -
DNA: TGTGCCAGCAGTGAAGGGAGGGGTTGGACAGATACGCAGTATTTT
CDR3: CASSEGRGWTDTQYF

V: TRBV6-5
J: TRBJ1-2
D: -
size: -
DNA: TGTGCCAGCAGTTACTCATGGGGCGCTAACTATGGCTACACCTTC
CDR3: CASSYSWGANYGYTF

V: TRBV5-1
J: TRBJ1-1
D: -
size: -
DNA: TGCGCCAGCAGCACACCATCGGACAAAGCTTTCTTT
CDR3: CASSTPSDKAFF

V: TRBV5-1
J: TRBJ2-7
D: TRBD1
size: -
DNA: TGCGCCAGCAGCTTGAAGGCAGGGGGTTACGAGCAGTACTTC
CDR3: CASSLKAGGYEQYF

V: TRBV16
J: TRBJ1-6
D: TRBD1
size: -
DNA: TGTGCCAGCAGCCAATCGGTGTGGAGACAGGGAAATTCACCCCTCCACTTT
CDR3: CASSQSVWRQGNSPLHF